The clone carrying this T cell receptor beta chain has more than one count but fewer than ten. Its antigen is as yet unknown. TCRdb reanalysed the reads using MiXCR and keeps one entry per CDR3 protein. The data contain 680,000 or so distinct CDR3 sequences, less than 40% of them singletons. The entry originates in a study of T cell repertoires in cytomegalovirus infection. At the level of the study: Both a matching HLA type and CMV infection were indicated by public TCR beta signatures. Study results and caveats: Using cumulative public TCR beta family frequency, the authors identified those who carried CMV together with the relevant HLA. The ex vivo response showed dominance by HLA-C-restricted CMV-specific TCR beta clonotypes.

Trimming cost V 1 base and J 0 bases, with 13 bases left between them. The CDR3 extends over 17 amino acids. CDR1 is SGHVS and CDR2 is FNYEAQ in the germline V gene. The rearrangement uses TRBV7-6 and TRBJ1-5; D not certain. The sequenced sample was PBMCs. The source is a human donor in good health (CMV status not recorded). Some clones in this sample may be carry-over from other donors' samples. The CDR3 protein is CASSLEAAGNSNQPQHF. In nucleotides, the CDR3 is TGTGCCAGCAGCTTAGAAGCGGCAGGAAATAGCAATCAGCCCCAGCATTTT.